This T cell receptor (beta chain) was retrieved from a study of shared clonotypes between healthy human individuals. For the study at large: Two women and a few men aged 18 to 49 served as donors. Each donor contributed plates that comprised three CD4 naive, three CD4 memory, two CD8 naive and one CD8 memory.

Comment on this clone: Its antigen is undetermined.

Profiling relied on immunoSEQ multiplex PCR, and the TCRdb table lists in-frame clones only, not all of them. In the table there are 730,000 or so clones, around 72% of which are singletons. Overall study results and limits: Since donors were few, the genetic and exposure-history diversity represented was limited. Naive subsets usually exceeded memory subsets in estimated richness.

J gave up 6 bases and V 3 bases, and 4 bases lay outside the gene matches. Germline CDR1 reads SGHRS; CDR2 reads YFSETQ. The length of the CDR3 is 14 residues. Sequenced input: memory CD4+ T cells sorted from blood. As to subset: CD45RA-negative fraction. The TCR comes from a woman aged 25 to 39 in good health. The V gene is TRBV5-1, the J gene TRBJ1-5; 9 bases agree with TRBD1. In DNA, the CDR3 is TGCGCCAGCAGCTCCGGACAGGGGATTCAGCCCCAGCATTTT. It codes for CASSSGQGIQPQHF.